Listed here are 3 T cell receptor beta chains from one sample, sequenced in a study of blood T cell repertoires in COVID-19. Sequencing used immunoSEQ multiplex PCR; TCRdb keeps in-frame clones, though not all of them. The sample shows approximately 80,000 clones, approximately 88% of them seen only once. Sequencing was performed on peripheral blood. Receptors were obtained from a human donor in a cohort sampled during active COVID-19.

The chain uses TRBV9 and TRBJ1-3; TRBD1 agrees at 7 bases. V shed 4 bases, J shed 3 bases, and the junction held 7 bases outside the gene matches. The CDR3 extends over 15 amino acids. From germline, CDR1 is SGDLS and CDR2 YYNGEE. CDR3 coding DNA: TGTGCCAGCAGCCCCTCGACAGGGTTTGGAAACACCATATATTTT. It codes for CASSPSTGFGNTIYF.

V usage is TRBV7-2 and J usage is TRBJ2-3; 8 bases fit TRBD2. In germline, CDR1 is SGHTA, CDR2 FQGNSA. This CDR3 has 13 residues. Trimming took 7 bases from V and 5 from J; bases not matched to a gene: 5. The CDR3 sequence is CASTSGSVDTQYF. The CDR3 DNA reads as TGTGCCAGCACCAGCGGGAGCGTAGATACGCAGTATTTT.

The CDR3 nucleotides read TGTGCCAGCTCACCACGAACAGGGTTGGGTTACAATGAGCAGTTCTTC. Its translation: CASSPRTGLGYNEQFF. The V call is TRBV18, the J call TRBJ2-1, with D tentatively TRBD1 (6 bases). The CDR3 consists of 16 residues. V shed 1 base and J shed 4 bases, with 14 bases lying between them. Per germline, CDR1 KGHSH and CDR2 LQKENI. The entire variable domain, with the rest obtained from reference TRBV18 and TRBJ2-1, is as follows: NAGVMQNPRHLVRRRGQEARLRCSPMKGHSHVYWYRQLPEEGLKFMVYLQKENIIDESGMPKERFSAEFPKEGPSILRIQQVVRGDSAAYFCASSPRTGLGYNEQFFGPGTRLTVL.